This T cell receptor beta chain was recorded in a study of siplizumab effects on memory and regulatory T cells. Study results and limitations: With siplizumab, Treg-derived clones averaged roughly 69% of mappable alloreactive CD4+ clones, versus 25% to 30% in controls. Naive T cells were seemingly more diverse than memory cells, and major contributions to the alloresponse seemed to be made by them. Proliferating Tregs taken from siplizumab cultures were not shown to have a confirmed suppressive function.

As to this clone: The antigen is not known.

The table came from immunoSEQ multiplex PCR; TCRdb's copy has only in-frame clones and leaves some out. The sample lists about 64,000 clones; around 96% were seen once. This receptor was taken from a human donor in good health. The specimen was naive CD8+ T cells sorted from blood.

In nucleotides, the CDR3 is TGTGCCAGCAGTCATGGACCTATCGCTGGAAACACCATATATTTT. Translated, it gives CASSHGPIAGNTIYF. The chain carries TRBV28 and TRBJ1-3; D gene unclear. This CDR3 is 15 amino acids long. Germline assignment: CDR1 MDHEN and CDR2 SYDVKM. V was shortened by 5 bases and J by 2 bases, with 13 bases between the two germline ends.